The 24 T cell receptor beta chains below come from one sample, sequenced in a study of low-dose radiotherapy and immunotherapy resistance in tumors. Covering alpha and beta chains, TRAV- and TRBV-specific primers were used for the first-strand cDNA. With a constant-region primer and a V-primer adapter, TCRs were subjected to 20 to 25 PCR cycles of amplification. TCRdb reprocessed the reads via MiXCR and lists one record per CDR3 protein. Of 60,000 to 75,000 distinct CDR3 sequences listed, around 27% are singletons. Time point described: before trial treatment. The input for sequencing was PBMCs, taken before treatment. The origin of the receptors is a male donor with rectosigmoid adenocarcinoma.

This clonotype was recorded at least ten times. The chain links TRBV7-2 to TRBJ2-2, with TRBD2 identical over 10 bases. The CDR3 length is 18 residues. The J segment lost 7 bases and the V segment lost 5 bases, leaving 16 bases of the junction unmatched. Looked up from germline, CDR1 is SGHTA and CDR2 is FQGNSA. CDR3 bases: TGTGCCAGCAGCGGCGGGGCTCGAGCGGGGGGGCCGAACGGGGAGCTGTTTTTT. Translation gives CASSGGARAGGPNGELFF.

This clonotype appeared many times. This chain links TRBV20-1 with TRBJ1-6; 7 nucleotides agree with TRBD1. Per the germline V gene, CDR1 is DFQATT and CDR2 is SNEGSKA (reference sequence). The CDR3 consists of 13 residues. V was pared by 6 bases and J by 5 bases, with 4 bases of the junction left unmatched. The CDR3 loop is CSAWGQNNSPLHF. The CDR3 coding sequence is TGCAGTGCGTGGGGACAGAATAATTCACCCCTCCACTTT.

This clonotype was seen many times. Written as DNA, the CDR3 is TGTGCCAGCAGTTTACAGGGAGGAGAAAAACTGTTTTTT. Amino acid sequence: CASSLQGGEKLFF. This rearrangement joins TRBV27 to TRBJ1-4; D perhaps matches TRBD1 (5 bases). Germline assignment: CDR1 MNHEY and CDR2 SMNVEV (reference sequence). The CDR3 has 13 amino acids. V dropped 2 bases and J dropped 8 bases, with 9 bases sitting between them.

This clonotype was counted ten times or more. The V gene is TRBV3-1, the J gene TRBJ1-6; 7 nucleotides line up with TRBD1. CDR3 length equals 14 residues. Germline V gene sequence: CDR1 LGHDT, CDR2 YNNKEL (reference sequence). V lost 4 bases to trimming and J lost 9 bases; unmatched junction nucleotides: 6. The CDR3 is CASSPGRGGSPLHF. For the CDR3, the DNA is TGTGCCAGCAGCCCGGGCAGGGGGGGTTCACCCCTCCACTTT.

The J gene is TRBJ1-2, the V gene TRBV7-6; TRBD1 might be the D (5 bases). CDR3 length equals 13 residues. Germline CDR1 SGHVS, CDR2 FNYEAQ. Trimming cost V 5 bases and J 6 bases, with 13 bases left between them. Here the CDR3 DNA reads TGTGCCAGCAGCACGCAGGGTCTCCATGGCTACACCTTC. Translating gives CASSTQGLHGYTF. Together with reference TRBV7-6 and TRBJ1-2, the CDR3 gives the full variable domain: GAGVSQSPRYKVTKRGQDVALRCDPISGHVSLYWYRQALGQGPEFLTYFNYEAQQDKSGLPNDRFSAERPEGSISTLTIQRTEQRDSAMYRCASSTQGLHGYTFGSGTRLTVV.

In its sample, this clonotype was seen many times. This chain links TRBV6-5 with TRBJ1-6; TRBD1 aligns across 10 bases. The ends lost 2 bases at V and 13 bases at J; junction bases unmatched: 8. CDR1 and CDR2 from the germline V gene are MNHEY and SVGAGI. This CDR3 has 15 residues. CDR3 residues: CASSYRGQGVYPLHF. The CDR3 region has the DNA TGTGCCAGCAGTTACCGCGGACAGGGGGTTTATCCCCTCCACTTT.

At least ten counts were recorded for this clonotype. The chain is built from TRBV28 and TRBJ2-3, with D possibly matching TRBD1 (5 bases). The CDR3 has 15 residues. Germline V gives CDR1 MDHEN, CDR2 SYDVKM. V gave up 2 bases and J gave up 1 base, with 10 bases separating them. The CDR3 bases are TGTGCCAGCAGTTTAGGTTTGACAGGCACAGATACGCAGTATTTT. Its protein product is CASSLGLTGTDTQYF.

In its sample, this clonotype was seen many times. The V call is TRBV28, the J call TRBJ2-3, with 9 bases matching TRBD1. CDR1 is MDHEN and CDR2 is SYDVKM in the germline V gene. The CDR3 is made up of 13 amino acids. Trimming at V came to 5 bases and at J to 4 bases, leaving 1 base not matched to a gene. CDR3 nucleotides: TGTGCCAGCAGTAACAGGGGGCCAGATACGCAGTATTTT. Residues: CASSNRGPDTQYF.

This clonotype was counted many times. This rearrangement joins TRBV7-9 to TRBJ2-5; no firm D call. The CDR3 is 14 residues long. V lost 0 bases and J 5 bases, leaving 10 bases between the germline ends. Per the germline V gene, CDR1 is SEHNR and CDR2 is FQNEAQ (reference sequence). The CDR3 DNA sequence: TGTGCCAGCAGCTTAGCCGGTGGTTCTGAGACCCAGTACTTC. Amino acid sequence: CASSLAGGSETQYF.

This clonotype was seen ten or more times. The chain uses TRBV18 and TRBJ2-1, with a possible D match to TRBD1 (5 bases). The germline V and J ends were trimmed by 1 base and 6 bases, with 10 bases remaining between them. From germline, CDR1 is KGHSH and CDR2 LQKENI. The CDR3 is 14 residues long. The CDR3 protein is CASSPQSDTNEQFF. CDR3 DNA sequence: TGTGCCAGCTCACCACAATCGGACACCAATGAGCAGTTCTTC.

This clonotype was seen many times. The rearrangement links TRBV20-1 to TRBJ2-1, with D hard to call. Germline-derived CDR1 and CDR2 are DFQATT and SNEGSKA (reference sequence). The V end was cut by 3 bases, the J end by 10 bases, with 19 bases between. The CDR3 consists of 14 residues. CDR3 region: CSARDRPSTREQFF. Here the CDR3 DNA reads TGCAGTGCTAGGGATAGACCAAGCACAAGGGAGCAGTTCTTC.

As for this clonotype: This likely came from a read error, as a far larger clone is one base away. This chain's CDR3 is CASSQEMRTVYEQFF. Here the CDR3 DNA reads TGTGCCAGCAGCCAAGAGATGAGGACCGTATACGAGCAGTTCTTC. The genes are TRBV4-2 and TRBJ2-1; D is uncertain. The CDR3 length is 15 residues. V lost 0 bases and J lost 10, with 16 bases in between. The germline V gene encodes CDR1 LGHNA and CDR2 YNFKEQ.

This chain links TRBV5-1 with TRBJ1-1; TRBD1 aligns across 7 bases. The CDR3 totals 15 residues. The J segment lost 5 bases and the V segment lost 4 bases, leaving 11 bases of the junction unmatched. Germline V lookup: CDR1 SGHRS, CDR2 YFSETQ. The CDR3 region is CASSGTGAPGTEAFF. CDR3 DNA sequence: TGCGCCAGCAGCGGAACAGGGGCCCCAGGTACTGAAGCTTTCTTT.

A remark on this clonotype: Given a far larger clone just one base away, this is likely a sequencing read error. The chain has TRBV15 and TRBJ2-7; no definite D call. The J call could be wrong; TRBJ2-5 is a better fit for the DNA end. This CDR3 region has 13 residues. CDR1 is LNHNV and CDR2 is YYDKDF in the germline V gene (reference sequence). In nucleotides, the CDR3 is TGTGCCACCAGCAGAGAGGCCCAAGAGACCCAGTACTTC. This sequence encodes CATSREAQETQYF.

This clonotype was counted ten times or more. The CDR3 nucleotides read TGCGCCAGCAGCCCCCCAATCGTTTCTACCTACGAGCAGTACTTC. This translates into CASSPPIVSTYEQYF. This rearrangement joins TRBV5-1 to TRBJ2-7, with no clear D. Germline V gene lookup returns CDR1 SGHRS and CDR2 YFSETQ. Between the trimmed V and J ends, which lost 4 bases and 2 bases, there was a span of 16 bases. The CDR3 is 15 residues long.

This clonotype was seen ten or more times. V and J are TRBV28 and TRBJ2-1; 16 bases are shared with TRBD2. The CDR3 spans 19 residues. Germline values: CDR1 MDHEN, CDR2 SYDVKM. V dropped 11 bases and J dropped 1; count of bases not matched to a gene: 14. The CDR3 nucleotides read TGTGCCGCACGGGCGGGACTAGCGGGGGGGCTTGGGTCCTACAATGAGCAGTTCTTC. The encoded protein is CAARAGLAGGLGSYNEQFF.

This clonotype was detected many times. The J gene is TRBJ2-2, the V gene TRBV4-3, with TRBD1 matching 9 bases. Germline V gene lookup returns CDR1 LGHNA and CDR2 YSLEER. V was pared by 3 bases and J by 1 base, with 0 bases of the junction left unmatched. This CDR3 comprises 15 residues. The chain's CDR3 is CASSQDRGNTGELFF. The CDR3 coding sequence is TGCGCCAGCAGCCAGGACAGGGGGAACACCGGGGAGCTGTTTTTT.

This clonotype was recorded at least ten times. The CDR3 is CASSYQGSEAFF. CDR3 nucleotides: TGTGCCAGCAGTTATCAGGGATCGGAAGCTTTCTTT. This chain connects TRBV28 to TRBJ1-1; TRBD1 might be the D (5 bases). The ends were cut back, 4 bases at V and 8 bases at J, with 11 bases in the middle. This CDR3 comprises 12 residues. Germline V gene sequence: CDR1 MDHEN, CDR2 SYDVKM.

A remark on this clonotype: This likely traces to a read error, being one base from a far larger clone. The V call is TRBV13, the J call TRBJ2-1; no clear D. Between the trimmed V and J ends, which lost 6 bases and 10 bases, there was a span of 28 bases. The V gene's germline CDR1 is PRHDT and CDR2 FYEKMQ (reference sequence). The CDR3 sequence is 17 residues long. The CDR3 region has the DNA TGTGCCAGCAGTGAACCCTCCCTACGGGCGGACCCCTACGAGCAGTTCTTC. The encoded protein is CASSEPSLRADPYEQFF.

V gene TRBV30 combines with J gene TRBJ1-4; no firm D call. The CDR3 has 11 amino acids. V was clipped by 2 bases and J by 13 bases, with 11 bases between them. CDR1 is GTSNPN and CDR2 is SVGIG in the germline V gene (reference sequence). The CDR3 nucleotides are TGTGCCTGGAGTAACGAGGTTCGACTGTTTTTT. This translates into CAWSNEVRLFF. The full variable domain, its missing parts supplied by reference TRBV30 and TRBJ1-4, is SQTIHQWPATLVQPVGSPLSLECTVEGTSNPNLYWYRQAAGRGLQLLFYSVGIGQISSEVPQNLSASRPQDRQFILSSKKLLLSDSGFYLCAWSNEVRLFFGSGTQLSVL.

V usage is TRBV15 and J usage is TRBJ1-5, with D unresolved. The CDR3 contains 16 residues. V was trimmed by 2 bases and J by 0 bases, leaving 11 bases between them. In germline, CDR1 is LNHNV, CDR2 YYDKDF (reference sequence). The CDR3 loop is CATSRKASNSNQPQHF. The CDR3 DNA is TGTGCCACCAGCAGAAAAGCGTCGAATAGCAATCAGCCCCAGCATTTT.

The CDR3 region has the DNA TGTGCCAGCCAGGCGGGGGGCGCCGGGACAGACTATGGCTACACCTTC. Translating it yields CASQAGGAGTDYGYTF. This chain joins TRBV28 and TRBJ1-2; 7 positions agree with TRBD1. V was pared by 8 bases and J by 3 bases, with 15 bases of the junction left unmatched. Germline V gives CDR1 MDHEN, CDR2 SYDVKM. The CDR3 is made up of 16 amino acids.

This clonotype was picked up many times. The chain has TRBV28 and TRBJ2-2, with D possibly TRBD1 on 5 matching bases. Trimming removed 6 bases from V and 7 bases from J, with 12 bases in between. The germline gives CDR1 MDHEN, CDR2 SYDVKM. The CDR3 contains 13 residues. CDR3: CASRPGFYGELFF. The CDR3 DNA reads as TGTGCCAGCAGGCCAGGGTTTTACGGGGAGCTGTTTTTT.

This clonotype appeared many times. The V gene is TRBV18, the J gene TRBJ1-5; D perhaps matches TRBD1 (5 bases). This CDR3 is built from 17 residues. Deletions cut 2 bases from V and 0 bases from J, with 14 bases between. CDR1 and CDR2 from the germline V gene are KGHSH and LQKENI. CDR3 amino acids: CASSPGTGPYSNQPQHF. CDR3 bases: TGTGCCAGCTCACCAGGGACCGGACCATATAGCAATCAGCCCCAGCATTTT.